This TCR beta chain comes out of a study of cytomegalovirus exposure and HLA in healthy donors. The study ran its PCR with 60 Vbeta and 13 Jbeta primers. Clones were sequenced by immunoSEQ multiplex PCR, and TCRdb holds only the in-frame ones, with some missing. The profile shows 150,000 to 200,000 clones, about 78% of them singletons. This CDR3 region has 14 residues. In germline, CDR1 is MNHNS, CDR2 SASEGT. J lost 4 bases, V lost 10 bases, and 12 bases had no gene match. The source is a man in his forties in good health and CMV-seronegative. The sequencing sample was made of PBMCs. The chain recombines TRBV6-1 with TRBJ2-5; 7 bases map to TRBD1. CDR3 sequence: CATLEQGRRETQYF. CDR3 DNA sequence: TGTGCCACCCTTGAACAGGGGCGGAGAGAGACCCAGTACTTC.